This TCR beta chain was sequenced for a study of blood T cells in healthy people across ages. V was pared by 4 bases and J by 0 bases, with 10 bases between. The CDR3 consists of 14 residues. Germline assignment: CDR1 SQVTM and CDR2 ANQGSEA. As regards this clonotype: As yet, its antigen is unknown.

For every donor, a draw yielded roughly 10 milliliters of peripheral blood. Study findings and constraints: TCR beta diversity per million T cells fell roughly linearly with age. Naive T cell percentage showed a strong correlation with TCR beta diversity. Using unsorted PBMCs precluded a conclusive naive versus antigen-experienced comparison.

Primed by a sample-barcoded 5' primer and a J-beta primer mix, a second PCR proceeded for about 6 to 12 cycles. MiXCR, applied by TCRdb to the 5' RACE reads, yields one record per CDR3 protein. Of about 1.5 million distinct CDR3 sequences in the sample, roughly 40% are singletons; the top ten hold 7% to 9%. The genes are TRBV29-1 and TRBJ1-5, with a tentative D call TRBD1 (5 bases). The sequenced material came from blood. The TCR was taken from a woman between 18 and 29 years old in good health. The CDR3 nucleotides read TGCAGCGTTGTTGTGGGGGATAGCAATCAGCCCCAGCATTTT. Translation gives CSVVVGDSNQPQHF.